The next 10 T cell receptor beta chains were all read from a single sample in a study of T cell repertoires in cytomegalovirus infection. One entry per CDR3 protein, called by TCRdb with MiXCR from the reads. The table lists about 460,000 distinct CDR3 sequences, roughly 12% of them singletons. The sequencing input was PBMCs. All receptors come from a human donor in good health (CMV status not recorded). Some clones in this sample may be carry-over from other donors' samples.

Many counts were recorded for this clonotype. The rearrangement uses TRBV20-1 and TRBJ2-4; D possibly corresponds to TRBD2 (6 bases). The CDR3 is 19 residues long. Germline assignment: CDR1 DFQATT and CDR2 SNEGSKA (reference sequence). Trimming took 0 bases from V and 10 from J, leaving 31 bases between them. Here the CDR3 DNA reads TGCAGTGCTAGAGATTTAAGTTTTAAGGGGACTCTAGAGAGGATGATTCAGTACTTC. Residues: CSARDLSFKGTLERMIQYF.

In nucleotides, the CDR3 is TGTGCCAGCCACTCTCGGGGTGGCTACACCTTC. It is translated as CASHSRGGYTF. V gene TRBV9 combines with J gene TRBJ1-2; D call uncertain. V was trimmed by 7 bases and J by 7 bases, leaving 11 bases between them. Germline loops: CDR1 SGDLS, CDR2 YYNGEE. The CDR3 is 11 residues long. Full variable domain (outside the CDR3, taken from reference TRBV9 and TRBJ1-2): DSGVTQTPKHLITATGQRVTLRCSPRSGDLSVYWYQQSLDQGLQFLIQYYNGEERAKGNILERFSAQQFPDLHSELNLSSLELGDSALYFCASHSRGGYTFGSGTRLTVV.

This clonotype was picked up many times. The V gene is TRBV12-3 or TRBV12-4, the J gene TRBJ1-2; 9 nucleotides match TRBD1. CDR3 size: 16 residues. Trimming at V came to 6 bases and at J to 2 bases, leaving 10 bases not matched to a gene. The CDR3 coding sequence is TGTGCCAGCAGCCCCGCACCCGGACAGGGGAACTATGGCTACACCTTC. Protein sequence: CASSPAPGQGNYGYTF.

The table lists this clonotype with many counts. V gene TRBV11-2 combines with J gene TRBJ2-6; D is perhaps TRBD2 (7 bases). The CDR3 loop spans 16 amino acids. Germline V gene sequence: CDR1 SGHAT, CDR2 FQNNGV. Trimming took off 1 base at V and 4 bases at J, with 11 bases between the two ends. CDR3 amino acids: CASSLAGGAGANVLTF. In nucleotides, the CDR3 is TGTGCCAGCAGCTTAGCGGGGGGCGCAGGGGCCAACGTCCTGACTTTC.

A note on this clonotype: A read error is possible here, since a much larger clone lies one base away. V is TRBV5-3 and J is TRBJ2-3; no reliable D call. TRBV5-3 is an open reading frame whose function is uncertain. CDR3 length: 15 residues. CDR3 region: CASSLGSKTTDTQYF. In nucleotides, the CDR3 is TGTGCCAGCAGCTTAGGCAGTAAAACCACAGATACGCAGTATTTT.

This clonotype was recorded many times. V and J are TRBV14 and TRBJ1-1; D may be TRBD1 (5 bases). With 1 base removed from V and 1 base from J, the gap between germline ends came to 10 bases. This CDR3 spans 15 amino acids. The V gene's germline CDR1 is SGHDN and CDR2 FVKESK. The CDR3 spells CASSQAGLPNTEAFF. Here the CDR3 DNA reads TGTGCCAGCAGCCAAGCGGGACTTCCGAACACTGAAGCTTTCTTT.

J is TRBJ2-1 and V is TRBV25-1; 12 bases fit TRBD2. CDR1 and CDR2 (germline): MGHDK, SYGVNS. V lost 1 base, J lost 7 bases, and 8 bases stayed unmatched. There are 17 residues in the CDR3. This CDR3 is CASSELETSGRGNEQFF. CDR3 DNA sequence: TGTGCCAGCAGTGAATTGGAGACTAGCGGGAGAGGAAATGAGCAGTTCTTC.

This clonotype was observed a few times. The CDR3 DNA reads as TGCAGTGCTAGAGAAACCTACGAGCAGTACTTC. Translating gives CSARETYEQYF. This chain joins TRBV20-1 and TRBJ2-7; D call uncertain. This CDR3 spans 11 amino acids. The V end lost 0 bases, the J end lost 2 bases, and 2 bases lay between the germline ends. From germline, CDR1 is DFQATT and CDR2 SNEGSKA (reference sequence).

This sequence joins TRBV19 and TRBJ2-2; weak D call: TRBD1 (5 bases). The CDR3 extends over 15 amino acids. Germline CDR1 LNHDA, CDR2 SQIVND (reference sequence). V was clipped by 5 bases and J by 0 bases, with 10 bases between them. CDR3 sequence (DNA): TGTGCCAGTAGTCCGAGACAGACGAACACCGGGGAGCTGTTTTTT. Its protein is CASSPRQTNTGELFF.

The rearrangement joins TRBV2 to TRBJ2-7; no reliable D call. Germline CDR1 SNHLY, CDR2 FYNNEI. This CDR3 region has 14 residues. The V end was cut by 2 bases, the J end by 2 bases, with 10 bases between. This CDR3 reads CASSEHANAYEQYF. The CDR3 DNA reads as TGTGCCAGCAGTGAACACGCGAACGCCTACGAGCAGTACTTC.